This T cell receptor beta chain comes out of a study of blood T cells in healthy people across ages. This clonotype was counted between two and nine times. With a J-beta primer mix and a sample-barcoded 5' primer, a second PCR ran roughly 6 to 12 cycles. TCRdb called the 5' RACE reads again in MiXCR, with one record for every CDR3 protein. The table includes over 950,000 distinct CDR3 sequences, roughly 51% detected once. With 1 base removed from V and 4 bases from J, the gap between germline ends came to 11 bases. The CDR3 is 14 residues long. Germline V CDR1 and CDR2: SGHTA, FQGNSA. The J gene is TRBJ2-7, the V gene TRBV7-2; no clear D. The source is a woman in her fifties or sixties in good health. The sequenced material came from blood. The chain's CDR3 is CASSLVPLGYEQYF. The CDR3 coding sequence is TGTGCCAGCAGCTTAGTCCCGCTAGGGTACGAGCAGTACTTC.